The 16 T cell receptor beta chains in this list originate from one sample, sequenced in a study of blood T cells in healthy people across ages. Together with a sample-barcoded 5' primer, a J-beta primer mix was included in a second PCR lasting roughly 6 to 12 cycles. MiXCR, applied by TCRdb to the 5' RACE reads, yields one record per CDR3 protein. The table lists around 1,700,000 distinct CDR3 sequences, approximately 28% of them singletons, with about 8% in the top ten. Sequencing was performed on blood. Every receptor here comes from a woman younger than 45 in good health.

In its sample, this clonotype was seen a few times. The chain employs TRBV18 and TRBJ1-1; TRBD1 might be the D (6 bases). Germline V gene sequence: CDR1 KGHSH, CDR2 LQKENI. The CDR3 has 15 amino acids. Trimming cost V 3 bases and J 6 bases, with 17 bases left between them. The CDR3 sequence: CASSPFGRGEAEAFF. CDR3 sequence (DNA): TGTGCCAGCTCACCCTTCGGCAGGGGTGAGGCTGAAGCTTTCTTT.

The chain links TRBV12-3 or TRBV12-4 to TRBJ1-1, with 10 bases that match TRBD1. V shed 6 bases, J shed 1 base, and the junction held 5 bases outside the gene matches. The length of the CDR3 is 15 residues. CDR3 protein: CASRQRTGGNTEAFF. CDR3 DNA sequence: TGTGCCAGCAGGCAACGGACAGGGGGGAACACTGAAGCTTTCTTT.

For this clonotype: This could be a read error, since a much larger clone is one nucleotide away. The CDR3 here is CASSQDSRDWLYELYF. CDR3 in DNA: TGCGCCAGCAGCCAAGATAGCCGGGACTGGCTCTACGAGCTGTACTTC. The V and J genes are TRBV4-3 and TRBJ2-7; maybe TRBD2 (6 bases). This CDR3 spans 16 amino acids. The V gene's germline CDR1 is LGHNA and CDR2 YSLEER.

CDR3 DNA sequence: TGCAGCTCCTTTGAGTGGCAGGGGAATGAGCAGTACTTC. As protein: CSSFEWQGNEQYF. The chain uses TRBV20-1 and TRBJ2-7; D is perhaps TRBD1 (6 bases). Germline CDR1 and CDR2: DFQATT and SNEGSKA (reference sequence). The CDR3 has 13 residues.

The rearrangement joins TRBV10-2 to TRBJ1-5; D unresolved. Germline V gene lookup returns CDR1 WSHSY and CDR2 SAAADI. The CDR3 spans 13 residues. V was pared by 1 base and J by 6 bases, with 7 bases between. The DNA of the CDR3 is TGCGCCAGCAGTGAGTTAATTGGTCAGCCCCAGCATTTT. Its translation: CASSELIGQPQHF.

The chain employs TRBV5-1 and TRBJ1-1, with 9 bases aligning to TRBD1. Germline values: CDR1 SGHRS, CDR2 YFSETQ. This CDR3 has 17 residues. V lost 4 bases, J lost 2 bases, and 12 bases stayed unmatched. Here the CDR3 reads CASSLTGGSSPNTEAFF. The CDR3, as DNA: TGCGCCAGCAGCCTGACAGGGGGGTCCTCCCCCAACACTGAAGCTTTCTTT.

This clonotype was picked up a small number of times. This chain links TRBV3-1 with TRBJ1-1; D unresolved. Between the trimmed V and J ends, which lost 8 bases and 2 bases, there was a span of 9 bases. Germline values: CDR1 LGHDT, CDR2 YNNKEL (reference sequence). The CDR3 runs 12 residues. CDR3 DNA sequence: TGTGCCAGCGAAGGGCTAAACACTGAAGCTTTCTTT. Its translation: CASEGLNTEAFF. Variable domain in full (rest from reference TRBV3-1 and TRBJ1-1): DTAVSQTPKYLVTQMGNDKSIKCEQNLGHDTMYWYKQDSKKFLKIMFSYNNKELIINETVPNRFSPKSPDKAHLNLHINSLELGDSAVYFCASEGLNTEAFFGQGTRLTVV.

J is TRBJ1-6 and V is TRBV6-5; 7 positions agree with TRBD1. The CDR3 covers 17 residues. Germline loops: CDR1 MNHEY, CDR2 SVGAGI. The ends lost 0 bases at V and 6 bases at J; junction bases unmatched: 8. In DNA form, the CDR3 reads TGTGCCAGCAGTTACTCGAGGGTGACAGGGCTTAATTCACCCCTCCACTTT. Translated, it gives CASSYSRVTGLNSPLHF.

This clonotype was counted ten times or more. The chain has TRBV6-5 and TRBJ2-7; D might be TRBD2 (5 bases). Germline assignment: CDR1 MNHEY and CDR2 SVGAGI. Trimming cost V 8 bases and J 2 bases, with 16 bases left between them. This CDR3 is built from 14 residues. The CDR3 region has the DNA TGTGCCAGCCGTACCCCGGGATCTACCTACGAGCAGTACTTC. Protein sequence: CASRTPGSTYEQYF.

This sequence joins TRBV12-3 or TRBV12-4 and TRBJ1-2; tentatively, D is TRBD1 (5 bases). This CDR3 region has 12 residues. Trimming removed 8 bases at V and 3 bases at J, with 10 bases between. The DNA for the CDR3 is TGTGCCAGCTGCCCGGGGGACTATGGCTACACCTTC. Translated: CASCPGDYGYTF.

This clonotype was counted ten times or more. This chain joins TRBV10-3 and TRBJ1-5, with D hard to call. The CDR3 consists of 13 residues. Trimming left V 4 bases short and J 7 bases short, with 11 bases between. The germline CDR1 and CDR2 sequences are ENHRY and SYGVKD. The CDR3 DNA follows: TGTGCCATCAGTGGGATAAAAGGGCAGCCCCAGCATTTT. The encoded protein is CAISGIKGQPQHF.

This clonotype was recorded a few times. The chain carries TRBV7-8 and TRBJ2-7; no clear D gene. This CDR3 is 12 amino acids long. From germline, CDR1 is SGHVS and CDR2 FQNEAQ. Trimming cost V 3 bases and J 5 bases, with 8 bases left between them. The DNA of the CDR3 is TGTGCCAGCAGCTTCCTTTTTCACGAGCAGTACTTC. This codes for CASSFLFHEQYF.

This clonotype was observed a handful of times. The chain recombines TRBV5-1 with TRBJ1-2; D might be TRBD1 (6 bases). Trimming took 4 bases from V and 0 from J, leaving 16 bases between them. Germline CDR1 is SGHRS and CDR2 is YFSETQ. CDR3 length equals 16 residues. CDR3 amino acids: CASSLHRDTTNYGYTF. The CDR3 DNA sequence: TGCGCCAGCAGCCTGCACCGGGACACGACTAACTATGGCTACACCTTC.

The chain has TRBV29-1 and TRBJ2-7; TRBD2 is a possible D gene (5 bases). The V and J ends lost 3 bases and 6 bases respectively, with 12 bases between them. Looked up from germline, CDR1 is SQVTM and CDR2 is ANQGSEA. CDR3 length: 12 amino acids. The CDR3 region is CSVEAGGGEQYF. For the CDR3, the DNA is TGCAGCGTTGAGGCTGGAGGCGGCGAGCAGTACTTC.

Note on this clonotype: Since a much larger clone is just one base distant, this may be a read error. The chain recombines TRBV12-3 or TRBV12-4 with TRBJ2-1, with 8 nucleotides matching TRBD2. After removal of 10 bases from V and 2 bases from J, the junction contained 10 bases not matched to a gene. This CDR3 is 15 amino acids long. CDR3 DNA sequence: TGTGCCATCAGCGTAGCGGGAAGCACCTACAATGAGCAGTTCTTC. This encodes CAISVAGSTYNEQFF.

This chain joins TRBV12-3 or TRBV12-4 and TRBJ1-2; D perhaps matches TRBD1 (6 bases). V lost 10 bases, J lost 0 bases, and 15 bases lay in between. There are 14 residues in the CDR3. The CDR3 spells CATRGGTTNYGYTF. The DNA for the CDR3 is TGTGCCACCAGAGGGGGGACAACTAACTATGGCTACACCTTC.